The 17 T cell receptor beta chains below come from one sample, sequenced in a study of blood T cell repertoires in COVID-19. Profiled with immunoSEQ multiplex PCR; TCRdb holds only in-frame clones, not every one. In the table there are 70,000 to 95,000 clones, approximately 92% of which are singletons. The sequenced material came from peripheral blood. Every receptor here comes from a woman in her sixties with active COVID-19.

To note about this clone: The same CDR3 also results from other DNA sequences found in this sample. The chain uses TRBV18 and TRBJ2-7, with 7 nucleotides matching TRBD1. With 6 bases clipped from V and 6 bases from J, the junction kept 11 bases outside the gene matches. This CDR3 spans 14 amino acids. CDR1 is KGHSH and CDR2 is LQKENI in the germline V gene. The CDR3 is CASSPSLGGLEQYF. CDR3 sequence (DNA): TGTGCCAGCTCGCCCTCTCTAGGGGGCCTCGAGCAGTACTTC. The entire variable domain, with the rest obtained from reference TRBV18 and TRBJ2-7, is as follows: NAGVMQNPRHLVRRRGQEARLRCSPMKGHSHVYWYRQLPEEGLKFMVYLQKENIIDESGMPKERFSAEFPKEGPSILRIQQVVRGDSAAYFCASSPSLGGLEQYFGPGTRLTVT.

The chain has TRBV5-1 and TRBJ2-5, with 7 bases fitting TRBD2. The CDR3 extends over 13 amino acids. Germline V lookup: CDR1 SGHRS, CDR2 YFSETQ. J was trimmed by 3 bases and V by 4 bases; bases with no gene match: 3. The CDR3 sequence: CASSRGLEETQYF. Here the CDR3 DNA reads TGCGCCAGCAGCCGTGGACTAGAAGAGACCCAGTACTTC.

CDR3 DNA: TGTGCCAGTAGTATCGGGAGGCTAGAAAAACTGTTTTTT. It yields the protein CASSIGRLEKLFF. V usage is TRBV19 and J usage is TRBJ1-4; D is unresolved. The V gene lost 3 bases and the J gene lost 8 bases, with 10 bases spanning the gap. This CDR3 contains 13 residues. Germline loops: CDR1 LNHDA, CDR2 SQIVND (reference sequence).

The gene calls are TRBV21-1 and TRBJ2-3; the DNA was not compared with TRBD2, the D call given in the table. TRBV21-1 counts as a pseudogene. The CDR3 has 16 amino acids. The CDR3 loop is CASSRGERPHTDTQYF. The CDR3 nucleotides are TGTGCCAGCAGCAGGGGGGAAAGACCACACACAGATACGCAGTATTTT.

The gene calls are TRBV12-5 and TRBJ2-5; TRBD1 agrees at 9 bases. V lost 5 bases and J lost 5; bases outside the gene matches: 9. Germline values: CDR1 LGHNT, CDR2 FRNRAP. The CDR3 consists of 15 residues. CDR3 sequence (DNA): TGTGCTAGTGGTCCGCCGGGACAGGGTATGGAGACCCAGTACTTC. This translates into CASGPPGQGMETQYF.

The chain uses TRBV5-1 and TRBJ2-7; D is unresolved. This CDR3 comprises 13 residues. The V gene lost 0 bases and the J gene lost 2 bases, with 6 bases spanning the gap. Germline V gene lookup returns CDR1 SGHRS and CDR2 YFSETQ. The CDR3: CASSLELPYEQYF. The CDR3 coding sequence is TGCGCCAGCAGCTTGGAGCTCCCCTACGAGCAGTACTTC.

CDR3 bases: TGCGCCAGCAGCCACACCACGGCAGGACAGGGGGCGAGTGAGCAGTACTTC. Its translation: CASSHTTAGQGASEQYF. V is TRBV4-3 and J is TRBJ2-7; 11 nucleotides match TRBD1. Germline V gene sequence: CDR1 LGHNA, CDR2 YSLEER. The CDR3 contains 17 residues. J was trimmed by 7 bases and V by 3 bases; bases with no gene match: 14.

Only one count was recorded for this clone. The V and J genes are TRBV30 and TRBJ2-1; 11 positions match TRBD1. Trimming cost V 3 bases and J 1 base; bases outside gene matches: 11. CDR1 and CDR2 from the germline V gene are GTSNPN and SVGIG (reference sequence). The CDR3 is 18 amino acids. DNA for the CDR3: TGTGCCTGGAGGGGGGGACAGGGGGAGATTACTTCCTACAATGAGCAGTTCTTC. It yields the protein CAWRGGQGEITSYNEQFF.

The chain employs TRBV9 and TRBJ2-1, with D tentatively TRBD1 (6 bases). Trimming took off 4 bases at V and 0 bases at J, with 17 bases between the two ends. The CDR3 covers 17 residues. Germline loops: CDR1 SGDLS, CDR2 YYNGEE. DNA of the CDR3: TGTGCCAGCAGCCCAGGGGCCTCCCTAAGCTCCTACAATGAGCAGTTCTTC. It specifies CASSPGASLSSYNEQFF.

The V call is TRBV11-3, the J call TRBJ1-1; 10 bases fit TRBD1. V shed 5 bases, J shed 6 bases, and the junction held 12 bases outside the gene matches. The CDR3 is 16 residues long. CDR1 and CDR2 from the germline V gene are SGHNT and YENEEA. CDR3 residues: CASSGRQGAGRAEAFF. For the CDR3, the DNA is TGTGCCAGCAGCGGACGACAGGGGGCAGGTAGAGCTGAAGCTTTCTTT.

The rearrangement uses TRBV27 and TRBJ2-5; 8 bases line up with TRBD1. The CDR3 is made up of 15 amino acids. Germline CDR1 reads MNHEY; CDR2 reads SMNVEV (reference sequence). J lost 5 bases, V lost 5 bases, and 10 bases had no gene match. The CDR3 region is CASSPGTGHYETQYF. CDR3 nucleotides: TGTGCCAGCAGTCCCGGGACAGGTCATTATGAGACCCAGTACTTC.

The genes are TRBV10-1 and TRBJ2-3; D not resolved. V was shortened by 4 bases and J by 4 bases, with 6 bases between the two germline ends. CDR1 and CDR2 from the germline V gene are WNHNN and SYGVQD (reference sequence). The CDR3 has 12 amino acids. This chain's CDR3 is CASSGASDTQYF. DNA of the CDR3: TGCGCCAGCAGTGGGGCGTCAGATACGCAGTATTTT.

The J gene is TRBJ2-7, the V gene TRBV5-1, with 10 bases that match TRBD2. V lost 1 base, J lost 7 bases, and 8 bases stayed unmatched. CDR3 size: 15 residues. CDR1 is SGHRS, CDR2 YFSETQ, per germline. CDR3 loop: CASSLRLAGGSEQYF. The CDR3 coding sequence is TGCGCCAGCAGCTTGAGGTTAGCGGGAGGATCGGAGCAGTACTTC. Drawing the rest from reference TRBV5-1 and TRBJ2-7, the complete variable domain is KAGVTQTPRYLIKTRGQQVTLSCSPISGHRSVSWYQQTPGQGLQFLFEYFSETQRNKGNFPGRFSGRQFSNSRSEMNVSTLELGDSALYLCASSLRLAGGSEQYFGPGTRLTVT.

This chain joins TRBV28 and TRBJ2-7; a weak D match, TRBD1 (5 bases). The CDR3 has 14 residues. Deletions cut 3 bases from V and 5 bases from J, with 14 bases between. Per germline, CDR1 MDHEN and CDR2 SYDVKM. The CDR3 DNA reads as TGTGCCAGCAGTTTTCCGGCAGGGTCGAACGAGCAGTACTTC. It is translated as CASSFPAGSNEQYF.

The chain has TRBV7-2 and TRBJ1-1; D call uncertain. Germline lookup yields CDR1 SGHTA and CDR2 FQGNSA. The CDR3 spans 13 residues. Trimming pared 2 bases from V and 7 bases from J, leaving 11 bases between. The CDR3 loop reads CASSLSTLGEAFF. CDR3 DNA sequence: TGTGCCAGCAGCTTATCGACTTTAGGTGAAGCTTTCTTT.

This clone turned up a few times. The CDR3 coding sequence is TGTGCCAGTAGTAGGGGGACATTGAACACTGAAGCTTTCTTT. This translates into CASSRGTLNTEAFF. V gene TRBV19 combines with J gene TRBJ1-1; tentative D call: TRBD1 (6 bases). The CDR3 is made up of 14 amino acids. The germline V gene has CDR1 LNHDA and CDR2 SQIVND (reference sequence). Trimming stripped 4 bases from V and 0 bases from J, with 9 bases between.

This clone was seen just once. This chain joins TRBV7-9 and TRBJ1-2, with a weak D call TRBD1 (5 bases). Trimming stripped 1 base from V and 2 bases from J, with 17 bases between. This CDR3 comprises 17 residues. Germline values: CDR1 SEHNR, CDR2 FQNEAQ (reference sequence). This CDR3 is CASSLGRGDQENYGYTF. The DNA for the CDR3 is TGTGCCAGCAGCTTAGGGCGCGGGGACCAAGAAAACTATGGCTACACCTTC.